This T cell receptor (beta chain) comes out of a study of blood T cell repertoires in COVID-19. Across the study: Collection of acute and convalescent COVID-19 samples took place in the United States, Italy and Spain. From T cells, B-cell-depleted T cells, or PBMCs came the material, which was cDNA or gDNA.

The CDR3 totals 15 residues. Per the germline V gene, CDR1 is MNHEY and CDR2 is SMNVEV (reference sequence). With 3 bases removed from V and 7 bases from J, the gap between germline ends came to 16 bases. Source study methods: Amplification of reference gene primers provided the estimated nucleated cell counts. The repertoire was sequenced with immunoSEQ multiplex PCR; TCRdb's copy has only in-frame clones and lacks some. The V and J calls and clone size were taken over from that table, and D and trimming were inferred from the DNA. The data contain roughly 120,000 clones, over 60% of them singletons.

The chain couples TRBV27 to TRBJ2-1; D is perhaps TRBD2 (6 bases). This TCR was sampled from a woman aged 80 or over with acute or convalescent COVID-19. The sequenced sample was peripheral blood. The CDR3 reads CASSFIGGVLNEQFF. The CDR3 nucleotides read TGTGCCAGCAGTTTTATTGGCGGGGTGTTGAATGAGCAGTTCTTC.